The source of this TCR beta chain is a study of cytomegalovirus exposure and HLA in healthy donors (dated by TCRdb to about 2017). Regarding the complete study: In an earlier analysis of several hundred of the donors, less than 350 Gb of sequence data and 90 million to 120 million unique TCR beta sequences from about 190 million T cells were reported. About 310 gigabases of sequencing data and 80 million or so unique TCR sequences were included in an early release covering around 600 HLA-typed donors. The genetic ancestry cluster associated with self-reported Caucasian donors included about four fifths of the roughly 400 genotyped donors. The study aimed to test whether signatures of past pathogen exposure could be identified by cataloging public T cell receptors. Along with the approximately 650-subject first cohort, a separate validation cohort of over a hundred different subjects was used. Rather than using new phenotypic data, the later analysis identified candidate immune exposures from TCR beta sequences and from how often those sequences occurred across donors. Using immunosequencing, the study profiled T cell repertoires from 640 or so subjects and related those repertoires to cytomegalovirus serostatus. Because of strong linkage in the cohort, four to six DR-DQ haplotypes were treated as single units for association and clustering. Alongside the repertoire data, information on donor age, sex, ethnicity and CMV serostatus was compiled. Every repertoire in the discovery cohort had been generated on one and the same sequencing platform. High-throughput TCR immunosequencing, statistical association of individual TCRs with disease status, and machine learning were combined to predict cytomegalovirus infection status. Across 300 to 500 genotyped donors of the cohort, an average of approximately 240,000 unique TCR beta nucleotide sequences per donor were sequenced, and roughly 18% of those sequences were non-productive. Class I and class II HLA loci were covered by the typing at four-digit resolution. A later analysis re-analyzed previously published TCR beta repertoires from about 730 donors and added high-resolution HLA genotyping to study TCR occurrence patterns. Typing coverage differed by locus: A, B, C, DRB1 and DQB1 were typed in roughly 620-630 donors, DQA1 in roughly 500, DPA1 in over 600, and DPB1 in 400 to 480. A later genetic analysis took genome-wide SNP genotypes for about 65% of the roughly 670 donors and used that subset as a discovery cohort. To decide whether each TCR beta V gene segment behaved as functional or pseudogenic, an earlier analysis of approximately 600 of the donors relied on high-throughput TCR beta sequencing.

The receptor library was made with the immunoSEQ multiplex PCR assay. A mixture of 60 forward primers for TCR Vbeta segments and 13 reverse primers for TCR Jbeta segments was used in the multiplex PCR. A multiplex PCR assay on genomic DNA amplified the CDR3 region of rearranged TCR beta genes. The amplified TCR beta libraries were sequenced on the Illumina HiSeq System as 87-base-pair reads. The original methods were these. A later analysis tallied 75 million to 95 million unique TCR beta chains across the roughly 610 repertoires, and some 12 million of those chains were shared by two or more donors. A nearest-neighbor algorithm error-corrected the raw reads and collapsed the reads into unique sequences, merging closely related sequences to remove PCR and sequencing errors. Alignment of CDR3 sequences to IMGT reference sequences was used to assign V, D and J gene segments. For a sequence to be retained, a match of at least six nucleotides was required to both a V gene segment and a J gene segment. A rearrangement was called productive if the CDR3 had no stop codons and remained in frame with V and J, and every other rearrangement was called non-productive. Following IMGT convention, CDR3 was defined as the stretch from the second conserved V-encoded cysteine to the conserved J-encoded phenylalanine. The earlier analysis of 587 of the donors excluded any sequence lacking an unambiguous match to a single V gene segment. In an earlier analysis of several hundred of the donors, V segments were called functional above 56.7% productive rearrangements and were called segregating when the between-donor standard deviation exceeded 5%. A statistical classification framework was built to diagnose cytomegalovirus status from the catalog of TCR beta chain sequences. V and J gene assignment, in a later analysis, came from comparing TCR nucleotide sequences with IMGT/GENE-DB human TR gene sequences. A later analysis assigned CDR3 sequences and most-parsimonious VDJ recombination scenarios with the TCRdist pipeline. A later analysis defined each TCR beta chain by its CDR3 amino acid sequence plus V-gene family, and excluded reads lacking a unique V-gene family. A later analysis removed nearly 600 highly shared, low-generation-probability nucleotide sequences to deal with suspected cross-contamination and a sequencing artifact. A later analysis calculated a clonal expansion index for each public chain from normalized within-repertoire ranks of inferred template counts. In a later analysis, generation probabilities were computed using a VDJ recombination model fitted to out-of-frame rearrangements, and the results were checked against IGoR. In a later analysis, TCR-TCR, TCR-HLA and TCR-CMV co-occurrence was scored with hypergeometric tests, and a repertoire-size bias correction was applied to TCR pairs. In a later analysis, false discovery rates were estimated by permuting HLA or CMV assignments 20 times. In a later analysis, co-occurring TCRs were grouped using DBSCAN, with TCRdist sequence similarity added in when clustering inside HLA-allele-positive subsets. Co-occurrence clustering excluded repertoires with fewer than 30,000 or more than 120,000 public chains, plus five with anomalous nucleotide sharing. Entries here come from immuneACCESS through TCRdb and include only in-frame sequences with V and J called. Some clones fail to appear in such tables; in the studies checked, an unresolved V gene covers under half of the shortfall, and the cause of the remainder is unknown. The DNA gave D and trimming, while V, J and clone size come from that table. This sample is represented by 85,000 to 130,000 clones; 10% of them were singletons. The ten biggest clones cover 5.8% of the sample.

The cohort was made up of roughly 670 healthy bone marrow donors. Cohort members were all nominally healthy when sampled, although unrecorded immune exposures were likely present. The donor tested CMV seropositive and was one of the 289 seropositive cohort members. Every donor gave a peripheral blood sample, and the peripheral blood mononuclear cells from that sample were used for TCR beta sequencing. The Qiagen DNeasy Blood Extraction Kit was used to extract genomic DNA from the blood cell samples. From the cysteine through the phenylalanine, the CDR3 covers 14 amino acids. The entry retains the CDR3 DNA only, 42 bases that are in frame from base 1. Based on the germline V gene, the CDR1 and CDR2 sequences are SGDLS and YYNGEE. V and J are truncated by 0 bases and 4 bases respectively, leaving an intervening sequence of 10 bases. Results the study describes overall, beyond this receptor: In a later analysis, the rate of TCR association differed among HLA loci, with DRB1 alleles having the most associated TCRs and HLA-C alleles having the fewest. A further reported finding was that TCR beta sequences accurately predicted the HLA-A and HLA-B alleles for most subjects in the first cohort. The earlier analysis of almost 600 of the donors excluded around 17 rarely observed V segments, including chromosome 9 orphons, because counts were too low. The authors suggested that the approach could potentially be generalized to other disease states and immunological phenotypes. In a later analysis, HLA-associated TCR beta chains were found to be more clonally expanded and to have lower generation probabilities than equally common non-associated chains. A cluster of highly shared sequence variants was judged likely to represent a technical artifact of the sequencing pipeline. Only TCR beta chains were sequenced in this cohort, and the absence of alpha or paired-chain data limited detectable features. According to a later genetic analysis, donors in an Asian-associated ancestry cluster had fewer N-insertions in productive TCRs than the approximately 670-donor mean. Most TCR sequences were seen in very few donors, while some public TCRs were found in many individuals. A few of the identified cytomegalovirus-associated TCR beta chains were confirmed in vitro to be specific for cytomegalovirus antigens. Some IMGT-functional V segments, including TRBV6-2 and TRBV6-3, could not be told apart with the 87-base-pair reads, so those segments were excluded. When HLA alleles, especially DR and DQ, strongly co-occurred, attributing TCR associations to individual alleles was difficult. Linkage disequilibrium might explain the correlated functional status among segregating V segments, but an unknown experimental factor could not be ruled out. V-gene and J-gene trimming of TCR beta chains was associated with a missense DCLRE1C variant in a later genetic analysis, and the association was replicated in an independent cohort. The classifier was reported to diagnose cytomegalovirus status with high specificity and sensitivity in both the original and validation cohorts. Because HLA typing was unavailable for some donors at each locus, only the typed subset was used in association tests. Immune exposure information for the cohort was limited to CMV serostatus. A later analysis associated around 16,000 TCR beta sequences with specific HLA alleles at a false discovery rate of 0.05. Sequencing depth was assumed to be roughly uniform across donors in the presence/absence analyses, though that assumption may not hold. In a later analysis, most CMV-associated TCR beta chains were found to appear HLA-restricted, with HLA associations seemingly driven largely by CMV exposure. Broadly in line with IMGT annotations, most TCR beta V segments showed up in productive rearrangements about 90% or about 30% of the time in an earlier analysis of some 590 of the donors. The study gave a list of about 160 TCR beta chains associated with cytomegalovirus. A later analysis reported that several top co-occurrence clusters appeared linked to parvovirus B19, influenza, CMV and Epstein-Barr virus.

As to this clone: Its recognized antigen is unknown. Within one base of it there is no much larger clone, and no base qualities were kept.

The receptor was isolated from a man in his forties in good health and CMV-seropositive. The sequence joins TRBV9 to TRBJ1-1; the D gene is unclear. Sequencing was performed on PBMCs. In nucleotides, the sequence is TGTGCCAGCAGCGTAGATCCATTTTTCACTGAAGCTTTCTTT. Its amino acids are CASSVDPFFTEAFF. Outside the CDR3, residues come from the reference TRBV9 and TRBJ1-1 proteins, so the full variable domain is: DSGVTQTPKHLITATGQRVTLRCSPRSGDLSVYWYQQSLDQGLQFLIQYYNGEERAKGNILERFSAQQFPDLHSELNLSSLELGDSALYFCASSVDPFFTEAFFGQGTRLTVV.